This T cell receptor beta chain was sequenced during a study of blood T cell repertoires in COVID-19. Study background: Whether acute or convalescent, the COVID-19 samples came from the United States, Italy and Spain.

V was cut by 4 bases and J by 10 bases, with 13 bases left in between. The CDR3 consists of 12 residues. Sequenced by immunoSEQ multiplex PCR; TCRdb stores in-frame clones only, minus some. Of some 420,000 clones in the sample, around 89% were seen once. This clone has just a few counts. Each participant's cohort was designated according to participant-reported clinical history. The receptor's source is a man younger than 45 who had recovered from COVID-19. Sequences were obtained from PBMCs or T cells enriched from blood (not recorded which). The chain has TRBV5-3 and TRBJ2-3, with D perhaps TRBD2 (5 bases). TRBV5-3 qualifies as an ORF whose function is uncertain. As DNA, the CDR3 is TGTGCCAGAAGCAAGGACTCCTTTCCGCAGTATTTT. Translated: CARSKDSFPQYF.